This T cell receptor (beta chain) was sequenced for a study of T cells after yellow fever vaccination. General observations from the study: Weaker, the secondary response had a peak occurring faster, on day 5 versus 15.

Regarding this clonotype: Its antigen is undetermined.

TCRdb re-analysed the 5' RACE reads in MiXCR, keeping a single row per CDR3 protein. Among roughly 330,000 distinct CDR3 sequences listed, almost 4% were seen once. The CDR3 loop spans 17 amino acids. Germline CDR1 reads MNHEY; CDR2 reads SVGAGI. V dropped 2 bases and J dropped 6 bases, with 20 bases sitting between them. V usage is TRBV6-5 and J usage is TRBJ2-1; possible D gene TRBD1, 5 bases. The material sequenced was PBMCs, taken 5 days after the yellow fever booster vaccination. The TCR was taken from a man between 18 and 35 years old who received the YFV17D yellow fever vaccine. The CDR3 loop reads CASSYRAAGLSRNEQFF. The DNA of the CDR3 is TGTGCCAGCAGTTACAGGGCCGCAGGGTTGTCCCGCAATGAGCAGTTCTTC.